This TCR beta chain was captured in a study of graft-versus-host responses after intestinal transplantation. Overall study: The study gave all recipients anti-thymocyte globulin induction, then tacrolimus and steroids for 2 to 3 years. Points from the study as a whole: Early declines in HvG clones that occurred post-transplant were associated with peak circulating GvH clone levels.

Only in-frame clones appear in the TCRdb table, and some are missing; sequencing was by immunoSEQ multiplex PCR. The sample records over 65,000 clones, roughly 90% being singletons. As regards this clone: The antigen remains unidentified.

The CDR3 sequence is 14 residues long. Germline loops: CDR1 MNHEY, CDR2 SVGAGI. The V gene end was trimmed by 9 bases and the J gene end by 6 bases; junction bases not matched to a gene: 11. The chain is built from TRBV6-5 and TRBJ2-7; 10 bases align to TRBD2. This TCR came from a human patient who received an intestinal transplant, so some T cells may come from the graft donor. Sequenced material: PBMCs, taken 98 days after intestinal transplantation. The CDR3 nucleotides read TGTGCCAGTGCTGCTAGCGGGAGTCGGGGCGAGCAGTACTTC. It translates to CASAASGSRGEQYF.